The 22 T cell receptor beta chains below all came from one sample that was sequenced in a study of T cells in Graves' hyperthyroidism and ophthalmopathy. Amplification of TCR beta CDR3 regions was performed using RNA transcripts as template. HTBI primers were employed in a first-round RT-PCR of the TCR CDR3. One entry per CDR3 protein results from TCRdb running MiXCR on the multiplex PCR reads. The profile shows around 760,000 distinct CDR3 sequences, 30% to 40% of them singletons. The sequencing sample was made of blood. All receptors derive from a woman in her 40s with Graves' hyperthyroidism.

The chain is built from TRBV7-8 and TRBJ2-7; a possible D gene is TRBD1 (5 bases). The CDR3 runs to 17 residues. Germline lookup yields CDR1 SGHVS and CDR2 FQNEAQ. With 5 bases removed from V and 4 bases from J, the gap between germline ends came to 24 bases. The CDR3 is CASSPSFTRVPPYEQYF. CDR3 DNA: TGTGCCAGCAGCCCATCCTTCACCAGGGTGCCCCCGTACGAGCAGTACTTC.

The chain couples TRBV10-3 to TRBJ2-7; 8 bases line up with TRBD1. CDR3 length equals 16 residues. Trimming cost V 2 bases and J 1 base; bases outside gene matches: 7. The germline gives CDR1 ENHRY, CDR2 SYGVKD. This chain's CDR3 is CAISEKVDRVSYEQYF. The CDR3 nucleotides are TGTGCCATCAGTGAGAAAGTGGACAGGGTATCCTACGAGCAGTACTTC.

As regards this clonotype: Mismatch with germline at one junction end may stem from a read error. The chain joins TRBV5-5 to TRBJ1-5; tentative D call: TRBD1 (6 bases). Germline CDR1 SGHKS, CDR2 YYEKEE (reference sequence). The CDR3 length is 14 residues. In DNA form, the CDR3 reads TGTGCCAGCAGCTTAGAAGGGGGAAATCGGCCCCAGCATTTT. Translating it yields CASSLEGGNRPQHF.

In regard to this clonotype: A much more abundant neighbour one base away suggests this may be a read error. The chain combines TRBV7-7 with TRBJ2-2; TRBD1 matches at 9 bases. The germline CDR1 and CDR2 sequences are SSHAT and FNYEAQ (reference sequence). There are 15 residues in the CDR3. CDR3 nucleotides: TGTGCTAGCAGCTTGGGGACAGGGAACACCGGGGAGCTGCTTTTT. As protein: CASSLGTGNTGELLF.

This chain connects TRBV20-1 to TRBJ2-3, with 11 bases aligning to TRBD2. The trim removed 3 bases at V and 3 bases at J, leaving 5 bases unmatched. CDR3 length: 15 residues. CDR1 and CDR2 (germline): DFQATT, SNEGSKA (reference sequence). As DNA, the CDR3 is TGCAGTGCTAGTGCTAGACTAGCGGGAACAGATACGCAGTATTTT. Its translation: CSASARLAGTDTQYF.

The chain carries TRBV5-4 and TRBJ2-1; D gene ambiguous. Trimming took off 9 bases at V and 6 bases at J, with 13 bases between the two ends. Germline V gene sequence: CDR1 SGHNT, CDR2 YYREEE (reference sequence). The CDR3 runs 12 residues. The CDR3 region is CATGSGFNEQFF. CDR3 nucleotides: TGTGCCACCGGCAGTGGGTTCAATGAGCAGTTCTTC.

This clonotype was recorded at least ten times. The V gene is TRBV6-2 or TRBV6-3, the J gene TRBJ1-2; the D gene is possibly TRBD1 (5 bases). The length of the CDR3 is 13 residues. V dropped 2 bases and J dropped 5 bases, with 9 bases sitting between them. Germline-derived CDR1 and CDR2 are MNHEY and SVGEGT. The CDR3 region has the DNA TGTGCCAGCAGTTACGAGGAGGGGTATGGCTACACCTTC. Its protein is CASSYEEGYGYTF.

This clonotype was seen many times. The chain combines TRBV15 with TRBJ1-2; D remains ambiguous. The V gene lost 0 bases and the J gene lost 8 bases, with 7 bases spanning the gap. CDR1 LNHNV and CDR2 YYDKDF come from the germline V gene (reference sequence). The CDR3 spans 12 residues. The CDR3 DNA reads TGTGCCACCAGCAGAGATCACGCAGGCTACACCTTC. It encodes CATSRDHAGYTF.

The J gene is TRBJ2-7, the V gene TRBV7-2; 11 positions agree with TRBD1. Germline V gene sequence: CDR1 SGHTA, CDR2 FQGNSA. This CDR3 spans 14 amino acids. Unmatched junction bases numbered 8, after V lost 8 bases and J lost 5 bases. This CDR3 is CASARTGGRDEQYF. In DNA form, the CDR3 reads TGTGCCAGCGCCCGGACAGGGGGCCGAGACGAGCAGTACTTC.

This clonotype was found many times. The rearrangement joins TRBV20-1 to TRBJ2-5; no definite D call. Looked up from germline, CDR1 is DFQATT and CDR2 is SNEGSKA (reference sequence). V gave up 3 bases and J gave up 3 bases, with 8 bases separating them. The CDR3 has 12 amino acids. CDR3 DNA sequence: TGCAGTGCTAGTTGGGAAGAAGAGACCCAGTACTTC. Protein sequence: CSASWEEETQYF.

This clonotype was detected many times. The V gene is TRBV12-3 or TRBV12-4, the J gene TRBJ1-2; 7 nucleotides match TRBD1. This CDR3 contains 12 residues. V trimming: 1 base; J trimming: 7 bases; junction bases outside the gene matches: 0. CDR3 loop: CASSLEGAGYTF. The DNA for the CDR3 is TGTGCCAGCAGTTTAGAGGGGGCTGGCTACACCTTC.

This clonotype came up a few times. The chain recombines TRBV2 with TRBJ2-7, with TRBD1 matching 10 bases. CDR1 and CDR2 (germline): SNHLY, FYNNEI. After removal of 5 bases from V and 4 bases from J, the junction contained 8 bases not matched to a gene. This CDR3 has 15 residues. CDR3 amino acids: CASSIPGTGAYEQYF. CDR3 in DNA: TGTGCCAGCAGTATCCCCGGGACAGGGGCGTACGAGCAGTACTTC.

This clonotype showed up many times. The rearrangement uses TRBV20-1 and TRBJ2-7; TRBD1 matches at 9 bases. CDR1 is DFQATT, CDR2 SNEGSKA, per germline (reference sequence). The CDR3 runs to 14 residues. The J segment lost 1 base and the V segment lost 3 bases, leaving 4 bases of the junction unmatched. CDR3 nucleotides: TGCAGTGCTAGTGAGGGACAGGGATCCTACGAGCAGTACTTC. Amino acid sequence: CSASEGQGSYEQYF.

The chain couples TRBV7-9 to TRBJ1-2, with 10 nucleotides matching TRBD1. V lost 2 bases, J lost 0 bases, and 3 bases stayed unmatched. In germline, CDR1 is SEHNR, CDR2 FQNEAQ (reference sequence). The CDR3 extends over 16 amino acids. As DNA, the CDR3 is TGTGCCAGCAGCTTATGGGACAGGGGCCCTAACTATGGCTACACCTTC. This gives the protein CASSLWDRGPNYGYTF.

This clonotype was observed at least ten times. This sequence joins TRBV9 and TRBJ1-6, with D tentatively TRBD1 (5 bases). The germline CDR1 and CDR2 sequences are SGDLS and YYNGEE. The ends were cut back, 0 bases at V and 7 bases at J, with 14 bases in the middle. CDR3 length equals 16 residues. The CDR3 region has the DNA TGTGCCAGCAGCGTAGCTGTCGGGACCGCGAATTCACCCCTCCACTTT. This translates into CASSVAVGTANSPLHF.

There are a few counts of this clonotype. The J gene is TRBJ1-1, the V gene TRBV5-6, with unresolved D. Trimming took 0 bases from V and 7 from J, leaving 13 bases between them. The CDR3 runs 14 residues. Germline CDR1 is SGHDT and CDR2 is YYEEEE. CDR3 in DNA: TGTGCCAGCAGCTTGGGTGGGCAGAAGGTTGAAGCTTTCTTT. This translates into CASSLGGQKVEAFF.

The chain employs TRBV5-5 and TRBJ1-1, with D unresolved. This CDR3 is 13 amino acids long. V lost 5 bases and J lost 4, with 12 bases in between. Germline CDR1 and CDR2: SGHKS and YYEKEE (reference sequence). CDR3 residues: CASSKRWGTEAFF. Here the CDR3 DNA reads TGTGCCAGCAGTAAAAGATGGGGCACTGAAGCTTTCTTT.

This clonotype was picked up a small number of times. The CDR3 here is CASSYATGEPEAFF. CDR3 nucleotide sequence: TGTGCCAGCAGTTACGCGACAGGGGAACCTGAAGCTTTCTTT. This chain uses TRBV6-6 with TRBJ1-1; 8 bases are a match to TRBD1. The trim removed 2 bases at V and 6 bases at J, leaving 5 bases unmatched. Germline V gene sequence: CDR1 MNHNY, CDR2 SVGAGI (reference sequence). The length of the CDR3 is 14 residues.

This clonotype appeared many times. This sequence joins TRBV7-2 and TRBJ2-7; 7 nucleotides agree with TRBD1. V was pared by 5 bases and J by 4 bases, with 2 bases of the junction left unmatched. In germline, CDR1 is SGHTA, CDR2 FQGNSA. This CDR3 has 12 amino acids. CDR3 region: CASSDRVYEQYF. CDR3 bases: TGTGCCAGCAGCGACAGGGTATACGAGCAGTACTTC.

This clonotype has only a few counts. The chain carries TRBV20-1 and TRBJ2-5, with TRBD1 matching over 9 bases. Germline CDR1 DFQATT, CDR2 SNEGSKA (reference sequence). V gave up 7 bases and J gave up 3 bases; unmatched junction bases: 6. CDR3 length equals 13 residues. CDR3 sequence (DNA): TGCAGTGGTTCGACAGGGGGGAAAGAGACCCAGTACTTC. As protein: CSGSTGGKETQYF.

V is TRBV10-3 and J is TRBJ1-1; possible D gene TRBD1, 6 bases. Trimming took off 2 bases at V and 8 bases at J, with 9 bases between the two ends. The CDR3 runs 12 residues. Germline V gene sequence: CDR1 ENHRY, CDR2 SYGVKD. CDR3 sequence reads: CAISERGIEAFF. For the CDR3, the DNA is TGTGCCATCAGTGAGAGGGGGATAGAAGCTTTCTTT.

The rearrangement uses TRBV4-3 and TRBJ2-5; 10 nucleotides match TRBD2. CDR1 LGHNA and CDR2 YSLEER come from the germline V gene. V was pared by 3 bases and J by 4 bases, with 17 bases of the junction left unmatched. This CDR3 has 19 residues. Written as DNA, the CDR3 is TGCGCCAGCAGCCACGCTGGGGGGCTAGCGGGAGTTGATGCAGAGACCCAGTACTTC. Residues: CASSHAGGLAGVDAETQYF.